The TCR beta chain under discussion was sequenced for a study of spatial heterogeneity in lung cancer. As for the study in general: Alpha-chain sequences were detected in numbers that were consistently lower than beta-chain sequences. Study-wide points: Tumoral mutation counts were tracked by counts of expanded intratumoral alpha and beta TCRs. Expanded TCR counts, ubiquitous and regional, correlated respectively with ubiquitous and regional nonsynonymous mutation counts.

MiXCR, applied by TCRdb to the 5' RACE reads, yields one record per CDR3 protein. The sample contains 20,000 to 25,000 distinct CDR3 sequences, around a sixth of which appear only once. CDR3 length equals 15 residues. V was pared by 0 bases and J by 5 bases, with 11 bases between. Germline CDR1 reads LGHDT; CDR2 reads YNNKEL (reference sequence). This clonotype was picked up many times. The antigen remains unidentified. The time point was: sample taken at primary tumor resection. Whole RNA, which was extracted from tumor, nontumor lung tissue or frozen PBMC, was sequenced without any cell sorting. This TCR came from a female donor with early-stage non-small cell lung cancer. The chain combines TRBV3-1 with TRBJ2-1; D is undetermined. The sample consisted of lung tumor tissue, taken at surgery. CDR3 protein: CASSQDTRKNNEQFF. The CDR3 nucleotides are TGTGCCAGCAGCCAAGATACAAGGAAGAACAATGAGCAGTTCTTC.